This T cell receptor beta chain came from a study of blood T cell repertoires in COVID-19. About the research overall: The origin of the acute and convalescent COVID-19 samples was the United States, Italy and Spain. PBMCs, B-cell-depleted T cells, or T cells provided the cDNA or gDNA that made up the material.

The authors' processing: Using reference gene primer amplification, nucleated cell counts were estimated. Method: immunoSEQ multiplex PCR; TCRdb's copy keeps in-frame clones and lacks some. The V and J calls and clone size are taken from that table; D and trimming were inferred from the DNA. This table has about 210,000 clones, under 95% appearing once. The germline V gene has CDR1 WSHSY and CDR2 SAAADI. The trim removed 8 bases at V and 4 bases at J, leaving 9 bases unmatched. The CDR3 totals 16 residues. This rearrangement joins TRBV10-2 to TRBJ2-3; TRBD2 agrees at 13 bases. Sequencing was done on a sample of peripheral blood. This receptor was identified in a man aged 25-45 years with acute or convalescent COVID-19. The CDR3 spells CASWNRLAGGADTQYF. The CDR3, as DNA: TGCGCCAGCTGGAACCGACTAGCGGGAGGTGCAGATACGCAGTATTTT.